This T cell receptor beta chain was sequenced in a study of blood T cells in healthy people across ages. V shed 5 bases and J 5 bases; nucleotides not matched to a gene: 7. The germline CDR1 and CDR2 sequences are SEHNR and FQNEAQ (reference sequence). The CDR3 length is 16 residues. Together with a sample-barcoded 5' primer, a J-beta primer mix was included in a second PCR lasting about 6 to 12 cycles. TCRdb re-derived calls from the 5' RACE reads in MiXCR, one entry per CDR3 protein. The data hold 800,000 to 950,000 distinct CDR3 sequences, with 25% to 30% observed a single time. This clonotype was seen many times. The same sample was also used in a study of T cells of mothers and their children.

V is TRBV7-9 and J is TRBJ2-3, with 13 bases aligning to TRBD2. Sequenced input: blood. This receptor was identified in a woman aged 40 to 55 in good health. DNA for the CDR3: TGTGCCAGCAGCAAAGGACTAGCGGGGGCCAGAGATACGCAGTATTTT. Its protein is CASSKGLAGARDTQYF.